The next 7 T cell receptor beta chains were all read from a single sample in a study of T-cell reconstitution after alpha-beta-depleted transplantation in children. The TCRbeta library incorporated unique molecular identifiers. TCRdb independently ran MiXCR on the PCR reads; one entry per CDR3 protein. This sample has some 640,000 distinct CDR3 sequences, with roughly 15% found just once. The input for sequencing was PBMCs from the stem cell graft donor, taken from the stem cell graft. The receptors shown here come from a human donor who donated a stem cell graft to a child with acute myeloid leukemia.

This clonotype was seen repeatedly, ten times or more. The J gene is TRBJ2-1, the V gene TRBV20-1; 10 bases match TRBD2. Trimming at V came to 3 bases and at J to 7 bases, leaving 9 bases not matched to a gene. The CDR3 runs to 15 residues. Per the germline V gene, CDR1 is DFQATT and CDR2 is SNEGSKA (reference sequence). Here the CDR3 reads CSASTYSGGSNEQFF. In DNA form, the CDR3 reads TGCAGTGCTAGCACCTATAGCGGGGGGTCGAATGAGCAGTTCTTC.

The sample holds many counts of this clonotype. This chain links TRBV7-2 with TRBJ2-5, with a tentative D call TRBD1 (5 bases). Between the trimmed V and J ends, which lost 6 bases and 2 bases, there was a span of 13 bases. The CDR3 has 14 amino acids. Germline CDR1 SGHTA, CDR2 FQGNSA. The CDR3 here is CASSFRQLQETQYF. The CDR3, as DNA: TGTGCCAGCAGTTTTCGACAGTTACAAGAGACCCAGTACTTC. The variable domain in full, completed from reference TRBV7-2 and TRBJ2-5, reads GAGVSQSPSNKVTEKGKDVELRCDPISGHTALYWYRQSLGQGLEFLIYFQGNSAPDKSGLPSDRFSAERTGGSVSTLTIQRTQQEDSAVYLCASSFRQLQETQYFGPGTRLLVL.

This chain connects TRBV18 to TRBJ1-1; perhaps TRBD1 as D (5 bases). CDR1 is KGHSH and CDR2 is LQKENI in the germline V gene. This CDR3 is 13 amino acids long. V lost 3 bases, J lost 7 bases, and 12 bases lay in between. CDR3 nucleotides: TGTGCCAGCTCACCCCTGGAGGGGCTTGAAGCTTTCTTT. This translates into CASSPLEGLEAFF.

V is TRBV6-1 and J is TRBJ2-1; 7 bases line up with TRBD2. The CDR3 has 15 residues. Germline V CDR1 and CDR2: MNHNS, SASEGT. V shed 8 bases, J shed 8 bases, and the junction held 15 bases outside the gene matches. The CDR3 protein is CASGPGTTERDEQFF. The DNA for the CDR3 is TGTGCCAGCGGCCCCGGGACTACGGAGAGGGATGAGCAGTTCTTC.

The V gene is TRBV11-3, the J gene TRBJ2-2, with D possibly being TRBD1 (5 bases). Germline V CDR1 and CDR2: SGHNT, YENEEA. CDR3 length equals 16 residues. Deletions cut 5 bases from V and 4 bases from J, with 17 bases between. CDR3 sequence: CASSPWGTPGTGELFF. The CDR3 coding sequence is TGTGCCAGCAGCCCCTGGGGCACCCCGGGCACCGGGGAGCTGTTTTTT. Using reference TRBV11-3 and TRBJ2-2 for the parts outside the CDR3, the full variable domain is EAGVVQSPRYKIIEKKQPVAFWCNPISGHNTLYWYLQNLGQGPELLIRYENEEAVDDSQLPKDRFSAERLKGVDSTLKIQPAELGDSAVYLCASSPWGTPGTGELFFGEGSRLTVL.

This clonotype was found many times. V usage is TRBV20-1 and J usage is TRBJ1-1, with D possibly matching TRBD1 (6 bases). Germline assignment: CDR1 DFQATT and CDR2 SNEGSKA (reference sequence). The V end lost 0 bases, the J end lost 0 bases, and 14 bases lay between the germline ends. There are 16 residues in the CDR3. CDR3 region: CSARDAAGAMNTEAFF. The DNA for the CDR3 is TGCAGTGCTAGAGATGCGGCAGGGGCTATGAACACTGAAGCTTTCTTT.

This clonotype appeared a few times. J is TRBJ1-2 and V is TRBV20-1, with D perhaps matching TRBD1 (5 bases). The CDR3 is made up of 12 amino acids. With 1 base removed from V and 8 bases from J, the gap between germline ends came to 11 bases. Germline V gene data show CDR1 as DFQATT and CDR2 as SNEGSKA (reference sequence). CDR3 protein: CSARVPGGGYTF. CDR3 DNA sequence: TGCAGTGCTAGAGTCCCGGGGGGGGGCTACACCTTC.